These T cell receptor beta chains were read from a single sample in a study of radiotherapy plus CTLA-4 blockade in lung cancer. The protocol was immunoSEQ multiplex PCR, while the TCRdb copy is restricted to in-frame clones and leaves out a portion. The repertoire holds 89,000 or so clones, with approximately 85% as singletons. The sample was peripheral blood, taken from a patient treated with radiotherapy plus ipilimumab. The receptor source for this set is a human donor with non-small cell lung cancer who had a partial response to radiotherapy plus ipilimumab. CDR3s include the opening cysteine and the closing phenylalanine or tryptophan. Each record gives: clone size, V gene, D gene, J gene, CDR3 DNA, CDR3 protein. A D gene is named only where the DNA matches it firmly. Part of the rows lack a size; the others show once, few, many or a class for expanded clones.

.,TRBV5-1,TRBD2,TRBJ2-7,TGCGCCAGCAGCTTGGTTGGGACTAGCGATCCTTTTCACTTCTACGAGCAGTACTTC,CASSLVGTSDPFHFYEQYF
.,TRBV9,.,TRBJ2-1,TGTGCCAGCAGCGTCACTACCGCCGTTCAGCAGTTCTTC,CASSVTTAVQQFF
.,TRBV2,TRBD2,TRBJ2-7,TGTGCCAGCAGCGCTAGCGGGAGCTCGTACGAGCAGTACTTC,CASSASGSSYEQYF
.,TRBV7-8,.,TRBJ2-7,TGTGCCAGCAGCTTATCACGTCCCTACCAGCAGTACTTC,CASSLSRPYQQYF
.,TRBV19,TRBD2,TRBJ2-1,TGTGCCAGTAGACAAACTAGCGGGAAAGAAGGTGAGCAGTTCTTC,CASRQTSGKEGEQFF
once,TRBV6-6,.,TRBJ2-7,TGTGCCAGCACCTTGGACGGTGGGGGGAACGAGCAGTACTTC,CASTLDGGGNEQYF
.,TRBV18,TRBD2,TRBJ2-1,TGTGCCAGCTCGGTTCTAGCGGGAGTTAGCTACAATGAGCAGTTCTTC,CASSVLAGVSYNEQFF
.,TRBV28,.,TRBJ2-3,TGTGCCAGCAGTTCTGACTGGAGCACAGATACGCAGTATTTT,CASSSDWSTDTQYF
.,TRBV19,TRBD1,TRBJ2-3,TGTGCCAGTAGTCCCCCGGGACAGGGATTCACAGATACGCAGTATTTT,CASSPPGQGFTDTQYF
.,TRBV29-1,TRBD1,TRBJ2-3,TGCAGCGTTGATAAGGGACAGGGCACAGATACGCAGTATTTT,CSVDKGQGTDTQYF
.,TRBV28,TRBD1,TRBJ2-3,TGTGCCAGCAGTCGGGACAGGTACACAGATACGCAGTATTTT,CASSRDRYTDTQYF
.,TRBV5-4,TRBD1,TRBJ2-7,TGTGCCAGCAGCTGGGGACAGGGGCTCGAGCAGTACTTC,CASSWGQGLEQYF
.,TRBV10-3,.,TRBJ1-3,TGTGCCATCAGTGATCTACGGAGCGACTCTGGAAACACCATATATTTT,CAISDLRSDSGNTIYF